What follows are 6 T cell receptor beta chains derived from one specimen sequenced in a study of cytomegalovirus exposure and HLA in healthy donors. PCR used 60 Vbeta primers and 13 Jbeta primers. Generated by immunoSEQ multiplex PCR, the TCRdb table keeps only in-frame clones and is missing some. The repertoire has 250,000 to 350,000 clones, around 86% of them found once; the top ten carry around 4%. The sequenced sample consisted of PBMCs. These TCRs come from a man aged 35-49 years in good health and CMV-seropositive.

V usage is TRBV11-2 and J usage is TRBJ2-1, with 9 bases identical to TRBD1. Germline V gives CDR1 SGHAT, CDR2 FQNNGV. V dropped 2 bases and J dropped 4; count of bases not matched to a gene: 6. This CDR3 is 16 amino acids long. The CDR3 DNA sequence: TGTGCCAGCAGCTTAACAGGGGGCGCGGGTTACAATGAGCAGTTCTTC. Translation gives CASSLTGGAGYNEQFF.

CDR3 sequence (DNA): TGTGCCATCAGTGAGGGGCAGTTCTACGAGCAGTACTTC. Its translation is CAISEGQFYEQYF. This sequence joins TRBV10-3 and TRBJ2-7; D gene uncertain. From germline, CDR1 is ENHRY and CDR2 SYGVKD. The V end was cut by 2 bases, the J end by 3 bases, with 8 bases between. The CDR3 has 13 amino acids.

The gene calls are TRBV30 and TRBJ2-1; D unclear. The germline V gene encodes CDR1 GTSNPN and CDR2 SVGIG (reference sequence). V dropped 6 bases and J dropped 5 bases, with 8 bases sitting between them. The CDR3 contains 11 residues. In DNA, the CDR3 is TGTGCCTGCATGGGCAACAATGAGCAGTTCTTC. Residues: CACMGNNEQFF.

The chain is built from TRBV19 and TRBJ1-6; D remains unclear. V was pared by 4 bases and J by 8 bases, with 9 bases between. The CDR3 length is 13 residues. Looked up from germline, CDR1 is LNHDA and CDR2 is SQIVND (reference sequence). In nucleotides, the CDR3 is TGTGCCAGTAGTACGTCCCGGGATTCACCCCTCCACTTT. Translated, it gives CASSTSRDSPLHF.

This chain connects TRBV10-3 to TRBJ2-3, with a tentative D call TRBD2 (6 bases). The germline V gene has CDR1 ENHRY and CDR2 SYGVKD. Trimming removed 5 bases from V and 0 bases from J, with 12 bases in between. The CDR3 length is 15 residues. The CDR3 DNA sequence: TGTGCCATCAGTAATAGCGGAACTAGCACAGATACGCAGTATTTT. Translation: CAISNSGTSTDTQYF.

The chain combines TRBV5-6 with TRBJ1-1; 8 nucleotides align to TRBD1. Germline CDR1 and CDR2: SGHDT and YYEEEE. V lost 1 base and J lost 3; bases outside the gene matches: 11. CDR3 length: 17 residues. The CDR3 loop reads CASSLSLRRGPHTEAFF. DNA for the CDR3: TGTGCCAGCAGCTTGAGCCTTCGCAGGGGGCCCCACACTGAAGCTTTCTTT.